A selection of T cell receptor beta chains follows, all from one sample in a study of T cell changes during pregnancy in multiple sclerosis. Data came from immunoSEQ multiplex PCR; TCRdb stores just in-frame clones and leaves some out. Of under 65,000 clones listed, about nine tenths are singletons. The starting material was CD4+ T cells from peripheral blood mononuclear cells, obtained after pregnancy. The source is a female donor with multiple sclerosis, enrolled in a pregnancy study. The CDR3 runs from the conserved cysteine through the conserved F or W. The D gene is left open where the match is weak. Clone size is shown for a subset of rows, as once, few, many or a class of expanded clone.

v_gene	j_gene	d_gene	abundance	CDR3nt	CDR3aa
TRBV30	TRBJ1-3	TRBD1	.	TGTGCCTGGAGTCGGACAGGGGATGGAAACACCATATATTTT	CAWSRTGDGNTIYF
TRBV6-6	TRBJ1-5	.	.	TGTGCCAGCAGGCAGGGTTACAATCAGCCCCAGCATTTT	CASRQGYNQPQHF
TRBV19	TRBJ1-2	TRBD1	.	TGTGCCAGTACTGACAGGGGGGGCTATGGCTACACCTTC	CASTDRGGYGYTF
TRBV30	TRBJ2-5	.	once	TGTGCCTGGAGTCCGAGGGTACAGGGGACTCAACTTAGGGAGACCCAGTACTTC	CAWSPRVQGTQLRETQYF
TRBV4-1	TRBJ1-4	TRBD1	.	TGCGCCAGCAGCCATTACGGGACAGGTGCAACTAATGAAAAACTGTTTTTT	CASSHYGTGATNEKLFF
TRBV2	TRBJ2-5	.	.	TGTGCCAGCGATCGGGGGTCCTACCAAGAGACCCAGTACTTC	CASDRGSYQETQYF
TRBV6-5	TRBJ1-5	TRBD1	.	TGTGCCAGCAGCGATTTACAGGGGGCTAATCAGCCCCAGCATTTT	CASSDLQGANQPQHF
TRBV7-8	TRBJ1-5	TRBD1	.	TGTGCCAGCAGCTTAGGACAGGGAAATCAGCCCCAGCATTTT	CASSLGQGNQPQHF
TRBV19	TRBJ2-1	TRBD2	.	TGTGCCAGTAGGAGAGCGGGGGTCAACAATGAGCAGTTCTTC	CASRRAGVNNEQFF
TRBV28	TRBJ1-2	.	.	TGTGCCAGCAGTTTATTAAGGCAGGGGAACTATGGCTACACCTTC	CASSLLRQGNYGYTF
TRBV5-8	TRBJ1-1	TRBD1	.	TGTGCCAGCAGCTGGAGGGGACAGACCTTCCGGTTTGCTGAAGCTTTCTTT	CASSWRGQTFRFAEAFF
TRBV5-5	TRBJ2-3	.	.	TGTGCCAGCTTACACCCAGGGGCGGGAGATACGCAGTATTTT	CASLHPGAGDTQYF
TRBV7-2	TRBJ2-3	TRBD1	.	TGTGCCAGCAGCTTATTGGGACAGGCCACAGATACGCAGTATTTT	CASSLLGQATDTQYF
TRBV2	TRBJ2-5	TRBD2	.	TGTGCCGGGGAGGGGTGGCTAGCGGGGGCTGGGGCCCAGTACTTC	CAGEGWLAGAGAQYF
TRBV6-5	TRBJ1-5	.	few	TGTGCCAGCAGTTACTTCCCACAGACTAGCAATCAGCCCCAGCATTTT	CASSYFPQTSNQPQHF
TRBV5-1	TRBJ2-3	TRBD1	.	TGCGCCAGCAGCCCGAATCCGGGACAGTACCCGTCTCAGACAGATACGCAGTATTTT	CASSPNPGQYPSQTDTQYF
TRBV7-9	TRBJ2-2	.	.	TGTGCCAGCAGCTTACCGGGAATCGGGGAGCTGTTTTTT	CASSLPGIGELFF
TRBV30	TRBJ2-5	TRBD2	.	TGTGCCTGGGGGAGTGGGTTAGCGGGGGATCGAGAGACCCAGTACTTC	CAWGSGLAGDRETQYF
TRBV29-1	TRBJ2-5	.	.	TGCAGCGTTGACGCTAGGGGTGGAGAGACCCAGTACTTC	CSVDARGGETQYF
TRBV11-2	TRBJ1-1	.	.	TGTGCCAGCAGCTTAGCGGGGATCATGAACACTGAAGCTTTCTTT	CASSLAGIMNTEAFF
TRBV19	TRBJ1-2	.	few	TGTGCCAGTAGTTTCAGTTACTATGGCTACACCTTC	CASSFSYYGYTF
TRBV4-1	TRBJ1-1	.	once	TGCGCCAGCAGCCAAGGGGAGTCCCCCGAAGCTTTCTTT	CASSQGESPEAFF
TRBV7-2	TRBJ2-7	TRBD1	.	TGTGCCAGCAGCCTGCGAGGACAGGGGGTTCTCTACGAGCAGTACTTC	CASSLRGQGVLYEQYF
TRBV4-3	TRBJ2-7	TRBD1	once	TGCGCCAGCAGCCAAGCTTTTGGGTGGACAGGGGGCGGGTACGAGCAGTACTTC	CASSQAFGWTGGGYEQYF
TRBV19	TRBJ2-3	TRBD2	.	TGTGCCAGTAGTGTACTACTAGCGGCCAACACAGATACGCAGTATTTT	CASSVLLAANTDTQYF
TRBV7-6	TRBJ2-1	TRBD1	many	TGTGCCAGCAGCATACAGGGGATGCGGTTTGACAATGAGCAGTTCTTC	CASSIQGMRFDNEQFF
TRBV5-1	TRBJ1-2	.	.	TGCGCCAGCACACCCGCGGGAGACTATGGCTACACCTTC	CASTPAGDYGYTF
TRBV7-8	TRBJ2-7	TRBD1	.	TGTGCCAGCAGCCCCCGACAGGGGGGACCGCGATACGAGCAGTACTTC	CASSPRQGGPRYEQYF
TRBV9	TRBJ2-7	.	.	TGTGCCAGCAGCGTAGGAGCGGAATCCTACGAGCAGTACTTC	CASSVGAESYEQYF
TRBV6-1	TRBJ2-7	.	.	TGTGCCAGCATGCTCGCGGGGCTCTCCTACGAGCAGTACTTC	CASMLAGLSYEQYF
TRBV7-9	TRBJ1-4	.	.	TGTGCCAGCAGCTTATCAGGGAACCCTAATGAAAAACTGTTTTTT	CASSLSGNPNEKLFF
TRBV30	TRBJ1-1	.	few	TGTGCCTGGATGGGGAGAGGAGAAGCTTTCTTT	CAWMGRGEAFF
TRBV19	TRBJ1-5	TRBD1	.	TGTGCCAGTAGACAGGGGGCGCGGGGGAATCAGCCCCAGCATTTT	CASRQGARGNQPQHF
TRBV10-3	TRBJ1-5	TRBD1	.	TGTGCCATCGCCGGGACAGCAAATAGCAATCAGCCCCAGCATTTT	CAIAGTANSNQPQHF
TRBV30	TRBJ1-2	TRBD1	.	TGTGCCTGGTCGACAGGGCTCAACTATGGCTACACCTTC	CAWSTGLNYGYTF
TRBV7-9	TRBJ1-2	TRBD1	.	TGTGCCAGCAGCCCCCGACAGGGGGCTCTCTATGGCTACACCTTC	CASSPRQGALYGYTF
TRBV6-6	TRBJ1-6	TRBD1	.	TGTGCCAGCAGTTACAGACAGGGGGCGAGTTCACCCCTCCACTTT	CASSYRQGASSPLHF
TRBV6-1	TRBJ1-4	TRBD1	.	TGTGCCAGCAGTGGGAGACAGGGCGGAAGGGAAAAACTGTTTTTT	CASSGRQGGREKLFF
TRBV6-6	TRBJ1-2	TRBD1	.	TGTGCCAGCAAACAGGGGTACGGCTACACCTTC	CASKQGYGYTF
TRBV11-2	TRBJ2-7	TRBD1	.	TGTGCCAGCAGCTTCGGGACAGGGTCCTACGAGCAGTACTTC	CASSFGTGSYEQYF
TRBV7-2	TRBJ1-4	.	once	TGTGCCAGCAGCTCATCAGGGAGGAACGGTGAAAAACTGTTTTTT	CASSSSGRNGEKLFF
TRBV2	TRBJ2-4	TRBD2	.	TGTGCCAGCACCTACGGGGGGGGCAAAAACATTCAGTACTTC	CASTYGGGKNIQYF
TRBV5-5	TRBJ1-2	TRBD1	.	TGTGCCAGCGGGAGAGGGGGCAAAGACTATGGCTACACCTTC	CASGRGGKDYGYTF
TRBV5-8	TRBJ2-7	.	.	TGTGCCAGCAGCTGGAGGACGGGGGAGCAGTACTTC	CASSWRTGEQYF
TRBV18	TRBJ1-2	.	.	TGTGCCAGCTCCCCAGGAGAGATCTATGGCTACACCTTC	CASSPGEIYGYTF
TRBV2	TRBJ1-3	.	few	TGTGCCAGCAGTGAATCAACTGGAAACACCATATATTTT	CASSESTGNTIYF
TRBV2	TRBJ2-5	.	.	TGTGCCAGCAGTGAATCCAGGGGAAGAGAGACCCAGTACTTC	CASSESRGRETQYF
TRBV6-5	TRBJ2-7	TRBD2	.	TGTGCCAGCAATGCGGGGGGCAGCTCCTACGAGCAGTACTTC	CASNAGGSSYEQYF
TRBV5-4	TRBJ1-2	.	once	TGTGCCAGCAGCCGCCCGGGCGGGGTTTGGGGCTACACCTTC	CASSRPGGVWGYTF
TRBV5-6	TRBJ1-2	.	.	TGTGCCAGCAGCTTGTACCAGGGATCCCCTAACTATGGCTACACCTTC	CASSLYQGSPNYGYTF
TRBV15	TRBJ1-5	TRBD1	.	TGTGCCACCAGCAGTGGGGACAGCTATAGCAATCAGCCCCAGCATTTT	CATSSGDSYSNQPQHF
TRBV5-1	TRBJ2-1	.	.	TGCGCCAGCAGCTTCGGAGGGCCCAATGAGCAGTTCTTC	CASSFGGPNEQFF
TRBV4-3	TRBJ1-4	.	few	TGCGCCAGCAGCCAAGATACACAGGGTCGGGAAAAACTGTTTTTT	CASSQDTQGREKLFF